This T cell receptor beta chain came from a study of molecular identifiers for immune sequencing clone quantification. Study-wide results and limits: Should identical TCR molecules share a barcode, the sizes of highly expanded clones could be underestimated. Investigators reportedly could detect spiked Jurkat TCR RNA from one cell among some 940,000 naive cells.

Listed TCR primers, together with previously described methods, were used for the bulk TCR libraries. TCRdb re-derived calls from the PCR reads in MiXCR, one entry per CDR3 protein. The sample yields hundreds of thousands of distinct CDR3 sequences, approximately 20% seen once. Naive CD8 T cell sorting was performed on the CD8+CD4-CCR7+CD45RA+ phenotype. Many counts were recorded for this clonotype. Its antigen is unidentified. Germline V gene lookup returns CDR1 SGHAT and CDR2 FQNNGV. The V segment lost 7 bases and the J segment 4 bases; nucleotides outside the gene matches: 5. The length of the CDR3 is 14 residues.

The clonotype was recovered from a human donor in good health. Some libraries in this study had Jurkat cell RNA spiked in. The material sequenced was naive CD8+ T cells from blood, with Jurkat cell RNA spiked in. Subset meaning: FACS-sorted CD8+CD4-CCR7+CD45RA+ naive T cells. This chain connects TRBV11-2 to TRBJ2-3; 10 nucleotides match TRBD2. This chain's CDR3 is CASNSLAGADTQYF. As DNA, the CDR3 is TGTGCCAGCAACAGTCTAGCGGGGGCAGATACGCAGTATTTT.